This T cell receptor beta chain stems from a study of blood T cell repertoires in COVID-19. Two negative PCRs, clearance, or symptom resolution had been documented for recovered Cohort 3 donors. Repertoires were generated with immunoSEQ multiplex PCR, while TCRdb's copy carries only in-frame clones and drops some. Among 250,000 or so clones listed, around nine tenths were seen once. Trimming took 1 base from V and 6 from J, leaving 8 bases between them. Germline CDR1 MRHNA, CDR2 SNTAGT. The CDR3 consists of 13 residues. The TCR was taken from a woman aged 18-29 years who had recovered from COVID-19. This chain uses TRBV6-4 with TRBJ2-3; the D gene is possibly TRBD2 (6 bases). The sample taken for sequencing was PBMCs or T cells enriched from blood (not recorded which). CDR3 amino acids: CASSDYRGDTQYF. DNA for the CDR3: TGTGCCAGCAGTGACTACCGGGGGGATACGCAGTATTTT.